This entry describes one TCR beta chain. Its recognized antigen is unknown. Per-nucleotide qualities are absent, and no much larger clonotype sits a single base away. Genomic DNA was extracted from sorted cells with the Quick-DNA Microprep Kit. Amplification of TCRbeta DNA was done with the immunoSEQ hsTCRbeta kit, following the protocol from the manufacturer. TCRbeta libraries were sequenced on an Illumina MiSeq instrument. Turning to the authors' computational methods: Removing out-of-frame sequences left a few million distinct TCRbeta sequences, an average of around 67,000 per individual. Each individual was scored by the count of 150 to 200 previously reported CMV-associated TCRbeta sequences and the total productive distinct TCRbeta count. A beta-binomial model was reimplemented in Python, and scikit-learn random forests with default parameters were trained on data from the US cohort. Classifier performance on the Belgian cohort was summarized as median AUC with percentile confidence intervals over 10,000 bootstrap iterations. The immuneACCESS repertoire file appears here via TCRdb, limited to in-frame rearrangements. These files lack a portion of the clones; in checked studies, under half of the deficit traces to unresolved V genes, and the cause of the others is not known. From that table come the V and J calls and clone size; the DNA was used to work out D and trimming. The sample table contains about 53,000 clones; only one count was recorded for about 81% of them. Of the sample, around 1% is held by the ten largest clones.

This sample was included in a study of memory CD4+ T cells and cytomegalovirus serostatus (dated by TCRdb to between 2017 and 2020). Background on the whole study: The cohort included around 35 healthy adults from Belgium, of whom 9 were CMV seropositive and about 25 were CMV seronegative. To replicate a published TCR-based CMV serostatus classifier, the researchers sequenced the CD4+ memory TCRbeta repertoires of a Belgian cohort whose cytomegalovirus serostatus was known. Study-wide conclusions, independent of this receptor: Unlike the original study, which covered naive and memory CD4+ and CD8+ populations, the Belgian study sequenced only CD4+CD45RO+ memory cells. A median bootstrapped AUC of almost 0.96 with a 95% CI of 0.76-1.00 was achieved on the Belgian cohort by the original-framework classifier. CMV serostatus prediction reached a median bootstrapped AUC of about 0.94 with the original framework and over 0.8 with a US-trained random forest. The results were read as suggesting that the CMV-associated TCR signature is, for the most part, present in the CD4+ memory repertoire. Among the roughly 160 previously reported CMV-associated TCRbeta sequences, 65 to 85 showed up in the CD4+ memory repertoires, with each one found in between one and five individuals.

The CDR3 contains 10 residues, cysteine and phenylalanine counted. The DNA shown is the 30-base CDR3, in frame from base 1. Sequences SGHNT (CDR1) and YYREEE (CDR2) are obtained from the germline V gene (reference sequence). Trimming removed 9 bases from V and 12 bases from J, leaving 13 bases between the germline ends. Single viable CD3+CD4+CD8-CD45RO+ cells were sorted as memory CD4+ T cells on a FACSAria II. CMV serostatus was determined with a Roche Elecsys assay detecting serum IgG against CMV pp150, pp28, p38 and p52. Once the samples were thawed, total CD4+ T cells were enriched through positive selection using CD4 magnetic microbeads. Samples originated from another study that specifically interrogated the CD4+ T cell memory repertoire. Peripheral blood mononuclear cells were isolated and cryopreserved according to standard operating procedures, and serum was kept at -80 degrees C. CD3-PerCP (BW264/56), CD4-APC (RPA-T4), CD45RO-PE (UCHT1) and CD8-Pacific Orange (3B5) antibodies were used for staining, and non-viable cells were excluded with Sytox blue.

The origin of this receptor is an adult in good health and CMV-seronegative. The chain links TRBV5-4 with TRBJ2-1; the D segment could be TRBD1, given 5 matching bases. Specimen: memory CD4+ T cells from blood. The CDR3 here reads CAIGEGAQFF. The bases read TGTGCCATTGGGGAAGGGGCGCAGTTCTTC.